The rows below give T cell receptor beta chains drawn from one sample of a study of glioma-infiltrating T cells after dendritic cell vaccination. Clones were sequenced by immunoSEQ multiplex PCR, and TCRdb holds only the in-frame ones, with some missing. The sample has about 92,000 clones; 70% to 90% are singletons. Source: blood, taken before dendritic cell vaccination. The source of these receptors is a human donor with glioblastoma. Both conserved end residues are trimmed from each CDR3. D genes are given only for firm matches.

v_gene | len | d_gene | CDR3aa
TRBV7-6 | 12 | . | ASSPRQVQETQY
TRBV5-1 | 13 | . | ASRLSVADTYEQY
TRBV18 | 16 | TRBD2 | ASSPQGLAGGSSYEQY
TRBV7-9 | 10 | . | ASSSNQDTQY
TRBV7-9 | 15 | . | ASSLAGRMNSGNTIY
TRBV27 | 13 | TRBD2 | ASSFGGGGTYEQY
TRBV30 | 12 | . | AWSIARNTGELF
TRBV20-1 | 9 | . | SGSGGNEQF
TRBV28 | 16 | TRBD1 | ASSFPLRTGGSNEKLF
TRBV5-1 | 11 | . | ASSSYLSNGYT
TRBV18 | 12 | TRBD1 | ASSRGTGEEKLF
TRBV11-2 | 11 | TRBD1 | ASRRTGNTEAF
TRBV7-9 | 11 | . | ASSLASTDTQY
TRBV2 | 10 | TRBD1 | ASGGTGREQY
TRBV9 | 14 | . | ASSVEGIGSGNTIY
TRBV28 | 14 | . | ASSLEGDSYTDTQY
TRBV5-1 | 12 | . | ASSFGTDRLGQY
TRBV7-2 | 14 | TRBD1 | ASSLRGQGTGEPQH
TRBV27 | 13 | . | ASGPRAGVQYGYT